The entry below gives a single T cell receptor beta chain sequence along with its context. In the library, individual cDNA molecules carried attached unique molecular identifiers. TCRdb independently ran MiXCR on the 5' RACE reads; one entry per CDR3 protein. The sample holds 45,000 to 55,000 distinct CDR3 sequences, roughly 6.5% seen once. This record comes from a study of early T cells in non-severe SARS-CoV-2 infection. Study-level background: Unsorted whole-blood RNA was sequenced in bulk, leaving chains unpaired.

Germline CDR1 reads SGHVS; CDR2 reads FNYEAQ. The CDR3 is 14 residues long. Trimming stripped 1 base from V and 3 bases from J, with 10 bases between. The source material was whole blood. The receptor comes from an adult who was a healthcare worker with PCR-confirmed SARS-CoV-2 infection or an uninfected control (not recorded which). The rearrangement uses TRBV7-6 and TRBJ2-7, with D possibly TRBD1 on 5 matching bases. CDR3 DNA sequence: TGTGCCAGCAGCTTAGGTGTAGGGGACTACGAGCAGTACTTC. This codes for CASSLGVGDYEQYF.